Here is one T cell receptor beta chain with its context. Its antigen is currently unknown. This sample was included in a study of cytomegalovirus exposure and HLA in healthy donors. Whole-study results and caveats: Several V segments, TRBV6-2 and TRBV6-3 among them, could not be told apart and were dropped. Reported performance of the classifier showed diagnosis of cytomegalovirus status with high specificity and sensitivity. Data from an earlier analysis indicated that most TCR beta V segments were productive either about 90% or about 30% of the time.

Use of 60 Vbeta and 13 Jbeta primers characterized the PCR. TCRdb's table, derived via immunoSEQ multiplex PCR, lists solely in-frame clones and lacks some. The sample carries about 160,000 clones, around four fifths recorded once. The CDR3 is 15 amino acids. The germline V gene has CDR1 MNHEY and CDR2 SMNVEV (reference sequence). Unmatched junction bases numbered 5, after V lost 2 bases and J lost 6 bases. The TCR comes from a woman between 45 and 65 years old in good health and CMV-seronegative. What was sequenced was PBMCs. This rearrangement joins TRBV27 to TRBJ2-2, with 8 bases aligning to TRBD1. CDR3 DNA sequence: TGTGCCAGCAGTTTAAATGACAGGGGCCCCGGGGAGCTGTTTTTT. It specifies CASSLNDRGPGELFF.